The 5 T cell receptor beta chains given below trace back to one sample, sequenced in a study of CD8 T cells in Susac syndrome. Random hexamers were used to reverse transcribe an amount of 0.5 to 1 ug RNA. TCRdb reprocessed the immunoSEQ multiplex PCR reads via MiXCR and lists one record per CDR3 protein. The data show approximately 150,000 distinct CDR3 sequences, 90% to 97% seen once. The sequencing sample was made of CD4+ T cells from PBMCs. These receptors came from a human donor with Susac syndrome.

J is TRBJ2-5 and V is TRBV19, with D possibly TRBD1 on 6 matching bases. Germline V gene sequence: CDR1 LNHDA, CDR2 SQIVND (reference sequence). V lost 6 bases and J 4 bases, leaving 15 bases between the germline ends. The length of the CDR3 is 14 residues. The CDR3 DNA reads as TGTGCCAGTAGGACCCTAGGACAGCCAGAGACCCAGTACTTC. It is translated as CASRTLGQPETQYF. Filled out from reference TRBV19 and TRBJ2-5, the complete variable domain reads DGGITQSPKYLFRKEGQNVTLSCEQNLNHDAMYWYRQDPGQGLRLIYYSQIVNDFQKGDIAEGYSVSREKKESFPLTVTSAQKNPTAFYLCASRTLGQPETQYFGPGTRLLVL.

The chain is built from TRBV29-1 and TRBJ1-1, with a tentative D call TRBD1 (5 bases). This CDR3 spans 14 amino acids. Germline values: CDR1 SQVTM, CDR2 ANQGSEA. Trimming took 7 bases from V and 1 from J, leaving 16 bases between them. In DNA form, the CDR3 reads TGCAGCGCCAAATGGGGGAGCCAGAACACTGAAGCTTTCTTT. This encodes CSAKWGSQNTEAFF.

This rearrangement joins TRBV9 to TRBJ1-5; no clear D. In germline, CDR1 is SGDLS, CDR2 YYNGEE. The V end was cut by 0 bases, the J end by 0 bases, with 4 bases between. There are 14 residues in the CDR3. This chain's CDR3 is CASSVAGSNQPQHF. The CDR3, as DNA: TGTGCCAGCAGCGTAGCCGGTAGCAATCAGCCCCAGCATTTT.

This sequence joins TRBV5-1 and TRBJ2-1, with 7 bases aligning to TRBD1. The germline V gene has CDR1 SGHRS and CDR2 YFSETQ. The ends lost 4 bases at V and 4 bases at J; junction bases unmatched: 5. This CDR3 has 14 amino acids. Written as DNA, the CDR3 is TGCGCCAGCAGCCAGGACAGGAGTTACAATGAGCAGTTCTTC. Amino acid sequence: CASSQDRSYNEQFF.

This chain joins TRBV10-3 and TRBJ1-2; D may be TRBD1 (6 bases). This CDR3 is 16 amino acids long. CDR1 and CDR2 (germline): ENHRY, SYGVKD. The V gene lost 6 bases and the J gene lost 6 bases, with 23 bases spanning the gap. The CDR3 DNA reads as TGTGCCATCAGCGGAAGGGCACAGGACAGTCGGGATGGCTACACCTTC. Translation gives CAISGRAQDSRDGYTF.